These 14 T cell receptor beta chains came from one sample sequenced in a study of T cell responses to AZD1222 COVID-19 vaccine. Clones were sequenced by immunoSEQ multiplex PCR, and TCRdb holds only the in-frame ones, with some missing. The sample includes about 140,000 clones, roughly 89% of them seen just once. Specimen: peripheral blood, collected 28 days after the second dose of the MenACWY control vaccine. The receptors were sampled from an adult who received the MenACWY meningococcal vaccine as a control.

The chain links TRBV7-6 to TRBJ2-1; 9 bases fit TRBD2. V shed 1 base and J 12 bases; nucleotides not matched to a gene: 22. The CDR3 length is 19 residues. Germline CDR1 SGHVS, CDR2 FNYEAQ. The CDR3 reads CASSLGSGMGLAGINLQFF. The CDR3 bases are TGTGCCAGCAGCTTAGGTTCGGGGATGGGGCTAGCGGGAATAAACTTGCAGTTCTTC.

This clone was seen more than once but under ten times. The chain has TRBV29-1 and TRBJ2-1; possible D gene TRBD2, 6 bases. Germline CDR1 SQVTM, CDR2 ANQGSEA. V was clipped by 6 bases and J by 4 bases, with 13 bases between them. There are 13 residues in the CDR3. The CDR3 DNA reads TGCAGCGTGGCCCCGGGAGTATACAATGAGCAGTTCTTC. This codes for CSVAPGVYNEQFF.

This CDR3 is CASRGRDSRNEQFF. CDR3 DNA: TGTGCCAGTCGAGGTCGGGACTCCCGCAATGAGCAGTTCTTC. The V and J genes are TRBV19 and TRBJ2-1, with D perhaps TRBD2 (6 bases). The V gene lost 8 bases and the J gene lost 6 bases, with 17 bases spanning the gap. Germline values: CDR1 LNHDA, CDR2 SQIVND (reference sequence). The CDR3 is 14 residues long.

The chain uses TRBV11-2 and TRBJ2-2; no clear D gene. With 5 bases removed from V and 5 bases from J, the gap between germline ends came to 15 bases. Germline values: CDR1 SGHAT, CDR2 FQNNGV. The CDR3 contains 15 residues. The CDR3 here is CASSQGIGRTGELFF. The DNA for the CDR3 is TGTGCCAGCAGCCAAGGAATTGGACGGACCGGGGAGCTGTTTTTT.

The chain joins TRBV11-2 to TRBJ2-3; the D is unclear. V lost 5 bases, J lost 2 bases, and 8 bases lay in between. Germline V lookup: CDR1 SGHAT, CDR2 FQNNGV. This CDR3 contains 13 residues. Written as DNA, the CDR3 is TGTGCCAGCAGCCCCCAAGCCACAGATACGCAGTATTTT. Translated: CASSPQATDTQYF.

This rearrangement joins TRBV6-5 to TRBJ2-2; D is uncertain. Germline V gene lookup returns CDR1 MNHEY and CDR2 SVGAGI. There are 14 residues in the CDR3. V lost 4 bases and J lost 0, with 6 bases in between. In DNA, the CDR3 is TGTGCCAGCAGTTCCAGATCGAACACCGGGGAGCTGTTTTTT. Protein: CASSSRSNTGELFF.

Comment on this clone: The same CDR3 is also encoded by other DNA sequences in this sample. This CDR3 reads CASSFGGTGELFF. CDR3 bases: TGTGCCAGCAGTTTTGGCGGGACCGGGGAGCTGTTTTTT. The chain couples TRBV12-3 or TRBV12-4 to TRBJ2-2; a possible D gene is TRBD2 (5 bases). Trimming shortened V by 3 bases and J by 5 bases, and 7 bases separated the two germline ends. The CDR3 runs to 13 residues.

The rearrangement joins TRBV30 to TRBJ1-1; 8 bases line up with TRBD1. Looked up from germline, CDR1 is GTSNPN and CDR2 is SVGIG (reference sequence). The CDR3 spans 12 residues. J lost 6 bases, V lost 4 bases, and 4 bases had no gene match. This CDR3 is CAWNQGAAEAFF. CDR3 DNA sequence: TGTGCCTGGAACCAGGGGGCCGCTGAAGCTTTCTTT.

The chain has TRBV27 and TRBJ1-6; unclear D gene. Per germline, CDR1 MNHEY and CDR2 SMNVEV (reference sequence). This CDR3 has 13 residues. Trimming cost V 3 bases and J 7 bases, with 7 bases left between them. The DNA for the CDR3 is TGTGCCAGCAGTTTTAGGGCGAATTCACCCCTCCACTTT. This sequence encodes CASSFRANSPLHF.

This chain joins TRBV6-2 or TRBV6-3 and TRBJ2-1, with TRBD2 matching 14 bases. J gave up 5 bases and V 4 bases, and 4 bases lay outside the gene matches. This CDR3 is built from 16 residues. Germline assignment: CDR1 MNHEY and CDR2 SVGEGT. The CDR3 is CASSWTSGGTDNEQFF. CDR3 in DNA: TGTGCCAGCAGTTGGACTAGCGGGGGGACGGACAATGAGCAGTTCTTC.

The CDR3 region has the DNA TGTGCCAGCAGTGAACCGGGACAGGTCTCTTTGGGTGGCTACACCTTC. It yields the protein CASSEPGQVSLGGYTF. The V call is TRBV25-1, the J call TRBJ1-2; 8 bases align to TRBD1. Germline CDR1 and CDR2: MGHDK and SYGVNS. The CDR3 sequence is 16 residues long. Trimming removed 2 bases from V and 7 bases from J; junction bases left unmatched: 12.

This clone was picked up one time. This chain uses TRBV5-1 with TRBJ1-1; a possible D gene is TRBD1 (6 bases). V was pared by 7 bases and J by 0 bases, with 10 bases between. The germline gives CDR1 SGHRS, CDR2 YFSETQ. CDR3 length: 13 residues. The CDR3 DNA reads TGCGCCAGCCGGGGGGACATGAACACTGAAGCTTTCTTT. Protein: CASRGDMNTEAFF.

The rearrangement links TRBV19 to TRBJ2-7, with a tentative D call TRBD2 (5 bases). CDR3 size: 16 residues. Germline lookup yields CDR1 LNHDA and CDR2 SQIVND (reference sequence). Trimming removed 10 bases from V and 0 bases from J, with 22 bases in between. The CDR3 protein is CANIPTRALSSYEQYF. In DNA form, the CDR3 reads TGTGCCAACATCCCCACGAGGGCCTTAAGCTCCTACGAGCAGTACTTC.

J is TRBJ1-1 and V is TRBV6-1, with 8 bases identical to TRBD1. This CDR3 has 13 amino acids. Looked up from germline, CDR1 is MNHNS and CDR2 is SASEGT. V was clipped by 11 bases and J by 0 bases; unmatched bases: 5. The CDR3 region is CAARQGMNTEAFF. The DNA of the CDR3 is TGTGCCGCCCGACAGGGGATGAACACTGAAGCTTTCTTT.